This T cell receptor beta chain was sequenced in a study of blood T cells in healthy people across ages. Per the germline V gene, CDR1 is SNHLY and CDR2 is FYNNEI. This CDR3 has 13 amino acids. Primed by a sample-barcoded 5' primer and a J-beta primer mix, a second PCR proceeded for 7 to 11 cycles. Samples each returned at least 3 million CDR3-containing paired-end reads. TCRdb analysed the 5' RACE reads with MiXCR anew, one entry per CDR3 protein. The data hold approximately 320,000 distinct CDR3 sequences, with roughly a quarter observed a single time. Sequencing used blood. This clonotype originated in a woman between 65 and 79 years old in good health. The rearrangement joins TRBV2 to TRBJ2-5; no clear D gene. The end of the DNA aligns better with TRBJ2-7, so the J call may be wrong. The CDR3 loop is CASSEARLTEQYF. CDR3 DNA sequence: TGTGCCAGCAGTGAAGCGCGGTTAACCGAGCAGTACTTC.